The 9 T cell receptor beta chains reported below all come from one sample, sequenced in a study of blood T cell repertoires in COVID-19. Using immunoSEQ multiplex PCR, the repertoire was profiled, and TCRdb retains in-frame clones only, with some absent. The sample lists 150,000 or so clones; 65% to 85% were seen once. Input material: PBMCs or T cells enriched from blood (not recorded which). These receptors were taken from a woman between 45 and 65 years old who had been exposed to COVID-19.

This chain joins TRBV5-4 and TRBJ1-2; 9 bases line up with TRBD1. V lost 4 bases and J lost 7; bases outside the gene matches: 5. Germline lookup yields CDR1 SGHNT and CDR2 YYREEE (reference sequence). The CDR3 is 13 amino acids. This chain's CDR3 is CASSRTGESGYTF. CDR3 in DNA: TGTGCCAGCAGCCGGACAGGGGAGTCTGGCTACACCTTC.

This clone occurred once. The chain couples TRBV11-2 to TRBJ1-6; 10 bases are shared with TRBD1. J gave up 10 bases and V 4 bases, and 7 bases lay outside the gene matches. Germline V gene sequence: CDR1 SGHAT, CDR2 FQNNGV. The CDR3 runs to 15 residues. The CDR3 coding sequence is TGTGCCAGCAGCTCCGGACAGGGGGTACGGTCACCCCTCCACTTT. Translated: CASSSGQGVRSPLHF.

The genes are TRBV6-2 or TRBV6-3 and TRBJ2-7, with 14 nucleotides matching TRBD2. After removal of 6 bases from V and 0 bases from J, the junction contained 10 bases not matched to a gene. Germline V gene data show CDR1 as MNHEY and CDR2 as SVGEGT. The CDR3 spans 18 residues. The CDR3 protein is CASSTGTSGSRSSYEQYF. The CDR3 bases are TGTGCCAGCAGCACCGGGACTAGCGGGAGTAGGAGCTCCTACGAGCAGTACTTC.

The rearrangement uses TRBV11-3 and TRBJ2-1, with D perhaps matching TRBD1 (6 bases). Between the trimmed V and J ends, which lost 0 bases and 8 bases, there was a span of 20 bases. Looked up from germline, CDR1 is SGHNT and CDR2 is YENEEA. CDR3 length equals 17 residues. The chain's CDR3 is CASSLEGKGSTGHEQFF. The CDR3 nucleotides read TGTGCCAGCAGCTTAGAAGGGAAGGGGTCCACAGGGCATGAGCAGTTCTTC.

V gene TRBV7-2 combines with J gene TRBJ2-1, with 11 positions matching TRBD2. The CDR3 contains 15 residues. Unmatched junction bases numbered 10, after V lost 4 bases and J lost 11 bases. Germline CDR1 reads SGHTA; CDR2 reads FQGNSA. CDR3 sequence (DNA): TGTGCCAGCAGCTCCCGGTCTAGCGGGGGGAGAAAGCAGTTCTTC. This translates into CASSSRSSGGRKQFF.

Details on this clone: Other DNA sequences in the same sample also yield this CDR3. The CDR3 loop reads CSVGGSNQPQHF. The DNA for the CDR3 is TGCAGCGTAGGGGGTAGCAATCAGCCCCAGCATTTT. J is TRBJ1-5 and V is TRBV29-1; a weak D match, TRBD1 (6 bases). The CDR3 runs to 12 residues. Germline V CDR1 and CDR2: SQVTM, ANQGSEA. V was trimmed by 6 bases and J by 0 bases, leaving 6 bases between them. The whole variable domain, remainder taken from reference TRBV29-1 and TRBJ1-5, is SAVISQKPSRDICQRGTSLTIQCQVDSQVTMMFWYRQQPGQSLTLIATANQGSEATYESGFVIDKFPISRPNLTFSTLTVSNMSPEDSSIYLCSVGGSNQPQHFGDGTRLSIL.

The chain is built from TRBV9 and TRBJ1-2; D may be TRBD1 (6 bases). CDR3 length: 16 residues. V lost 5 bases to trimming and J lost 0 bases, with 17 bases between them. Germline V CDR1 and CDR2: SGDLS, YYNGEE. The CDR3 DNA reads TGTGCCAGCAGTAGAAGTCAACAGGGAGCTAACTATGGCTACACCTTC. Translated: CASSRSQQGANYGYTF.

The chain has TRBV18 and TRBJ1-1; 9 bases line up with TRBD1. V gave up 5 bases and J gave up 4 bases; unmatched junction bases: 11. This CDR3 comprises 16 residues. Germline V gene lookup returns CDR1 KGHSH and CDR2 LQKENI. CDR3 DNA sequence: TGTGCCAGCTCAGTTACAGGGGGCGGAAAGTTCACTGAAGCTTTCTTT. As protein: CASSVTGGGKFTEAFF. The whole variable domain, remainder taken from reference TRBV18 and TRBJ1-1, is NAGVMQNPRHLVRRRGQEARLRCSPMKGHSHVYWYRQLPEEGLKFMVYLQKENIIDESGMPKERFSAEFPKEGPSILRIQQVVRGDSAAYFCASSVTGGGKFTEAFFGQGTRLTVV.

CDR3 sequence: CASSFDYRKQETQYF. CDR3 in DNA: TGTGCCAGCAGTTTCGACTACAGAAAACAAGAGACCCAGTACTTC. The chain uses TRBV27 and TRBJ2-5; possibly TRBD2 for D (5 bases). The CDR3 is 15 amino acids. V lost 3 bases, J lost 2 bases, and 13 bases lay in between. Per the germline V gene, CDR1 is MNHEY and CDR2 is SMNVEV (reference sequence).